Below, 26 T cell receptor beta chains from the same sample are listed, as sequenced in a study of blood T cell repertoires in COVID-19. Clones were read by immunoSEQ multiplex PCR, and TCRdb kept only the in-frame ones, dropping some. The repertoire includes 25,000 to 30,000 clones, about 89% of them detected once, and around 4.9% sits in the top ten. The specimen sequenced was peripheral blood. Source of these receptors: a man between 65 and 79 years old with active COVID-19.

This chain connects TRBV7-9 to TRBJ2-2; D gene ambiguous. The CDR3 runs to 16 residues. Germline CDR1 reads SEHNR; CDR2 reads FQNEAQ (reference sequence). The V gene lost 5 bases and the J gene lost 1 base, with 14 bases spanning the gap. The CDR3 reads CASSQRRSLNTGELFF. In DNA, the CDR3 is TGTGCCAGCAGCCAGAGGCGGAGCTTGAACACCGGGGAGCTGTTTTTT.

This chain uses TRBV11-2 with TRBJ2-7; tentative D call: TRBD1 (7 bases). Trimming removed 5 bases from V and 0 bases from J, with 11 bases in between. The germline gives CDR1 SGHAT, CDR2 FQNNGV. This CDR3 is built from 14 residues. The CDR3 DNA sequence: TGTGCCAGCAGCCGACAGGGACTCTCCTACGAGCAGTACTTC. Translated, it gives CASSRQGLSYEQYF.

This clone was picked up a small number of times. V gene TRBV6-5 combines with J gene TRBJ1-6; 7 nucleotides match TRBD1. Looked up from germline, CDR1 is MNHEY and CDR2 is SVGAGI. V lost 6 bases, J lost 5 bases, and 7 bases stayed unmatched. The length of the CDR3 is 15 residues. CDR3 coding DNA: TGTGCCAGCAGCCGGGACAGCTGGGATAATTCACCCCTCCACTTT. This translates into CASSRDSWDNSPLHF.

The chain has TRBV5-6 and TRBJ2-5, with 7 bases fitting TRBD1. CDR3 length: 15 amino acids. The ends lost 0 bases at V and 1 base at J; junction bases unmatched: 3. CDR1 is SGHDT and CDR2 is YYEEEE in the germline V gene. The CDR3, as DNA: TGTGCCAGCAGCTTGGGACAGGGTCTCCAAGAGACCCAGTACTTC. This sequence encodes CASSLGQGLQETQYF. Looking up the rest from reference TRBV5-6 and TRBJ2-5 gives the full variable domain: DAGVTQSPTHLIKTRGQQVTLRCSPKSGHDTVSWYQQALGQGPQFIFQYYEEEERQRGNFPDRFSGHQFPNYSSELNVNALLLGDSALYLCASSLGQGLQETQYFGPGTRLLVL.

The chain is built from TRBV2 and TRBJ1-6; D gene unclear. V was shortened by 4 bases and J by 9 bases, with 16 bases between the two germline ends. Germline assignment: CDR1 SNHLY and CDR2 FYNNEI. This CDR3 contains 15 residues. This chain's CDR3 is CASSGGMIGSSPLHF. As DNA, the CDR3 is TGTGCCAGCAGTGGGGGAATGATTGGGAGTTCACCCCTCCACTTT.

The chain recombines TRBV7-2 with TRBJ2-2, with D maybe TRBD1 (5 bases). The CDR3 runs 17 residues. The V gene's germline CDR1 is SGHTA and CDR2 FQGNSA. Trimming removed 5 bases from V and 0 bases from J, with 16 bases in between. The CDR3 coding sequence is TGTGCCAGCAGCCCAAGCCCAGGGAACCCGAACACCGGGGAGCTGTTTTTT. Translating gives CASSPSPGNPNTGELFF.

The CDR3 loop is CASSLDGGFGSPLHF. For the CDR3, the DNA is TGTGCCAGCAGCTTAGATGGGGGCTTCGGTTCACCCCTCCACTTT. The chain carries TRBV7-2 and TRBJ1-6; perhaps TRBD1 as D (6 bases). V lost 1 base to trimming and J lost 9 bases, with 13 bases between them. This CDR3 contains 15 residues. CDR1 is SGHTA and CDR2 is FQGNSA in the germline V gene.

The chain carries TRBV5-8 and TRBJ2-2, with D possibly TRBD1 on 6 matching bases. The V and J ends lost 3 bases and 4 bases respectively, with 7 bases between them. CDR3 length: 13 amino acids. The germline CDR1 and CDR2 sequences are SGHTS and YDEGEE. CDR3 coding DNA: TGTGCCAGCAGCTGGACAGTCACCGGGGAGCTGTTTTTT. Its translation: CASSWTVTGELFF.

This chain links TRBV7-9 with TRBJ1-2; perhaps TRBD1 as D (6 bases). Trimming cost V 5 bases and J 4 bases, with 11 bases left between them. This CDR3 has 13 residues. Germline loops: CDR1 SEHNR, CDR2 FQNEAQ (reference sequence). CDR3 amino acids: CASSTGQLYGYTF. The CDR3 DNA reads as TGTGCCAGCAGCACAGGACAGCTCTATGGCTACACCTTC.

This chain joins TRBV4-1 and TRBJ1-2; 8 bases are a match to TRBD1. The CDR3 contains 16 residues. Germline assignment: CDR1 MGHRA and CDR2 YSYEKL. V trimming: 1 base; J trimming: 9 bases; junction bases outside the gene matches: 13. The CDR3 DNA sequence: TGCGCCAGCAGCCAAGTAGCGACAGGGGTAGGAGGGAGCTACACCTTC. Encoded protein: CASSQVATGVGGSYTF.

J is TRBJ1-2 and V is TRBV27; TRBD1 might be the D (6 bases). The ends were cut back, 5 bases at V and 7 bases at J, with 14 bases in the middle. This CDR3 spans 13 amino acids. The germline V gene encodes CDR1 MNHEY and CDR2 SMNVEV (reference sequence). The CDR3 here is CASSRSHRAGYTF. The CDR3 DNA is TGTGCCAGCAGTCGTTCCCACAGGGCTGGCTACACCTTC.

This chain connects TRBV5-4 to TRBJ1-3; D possibly corresponds to TRBD1 (6 bases). CDR1 is SGHNT and CDR2 is YYREEE in the germline V gene (reference sequence). With 4 bases removed from V and 2 bases from J, the gap between germline ends came to 13 bases. CDR3 length: 15 residues. The chain's CDR3 is CASSRNRDPGNTIYF. CDR3 nucleotide sequence: TGTGCCAGCAGCAGGAACAGGGATCCTGGAAACACCATATATTTT.

The rearrangement uses TRBV2 and TRBJ2-2; 16 nucleotides agree with TRBD2. Trimming cost V 7 bases and J 4 bases; bases outside gene matches: 6. CDR1 and CDR2 from the germline V gene are SNHLY and FYNNEI. The CDR3 spans 17 residues. The CDR3 DNA reads TGTGCCAGCATCGGGACTAGCGGGGGGGCGGCCACCGGGGAGCTGTTTTTT. It yields the protein CASIGTSGGAATGELFF. Full variable domain (rest looked up from reference TRBV2 and TRBJ2-2): EPEVTQTPSHQVTQMGQEVILRCVPISNHLYFYWYRQILGQKVEFLVSFYNNEISEKSEIFDDQFSVERPDGSNFTLKIRSTKLEDSAMYFCASIGTSGGAATGELFFGEGSRLTVL.

The chain combines TRBV25-1 with TRBJ2-4; D uncertain. This CDR3 comprises 15 residues. The ends were cut back, 3 bases at V and 6 bases at J, with 15 bases in the middle. CDR1 MGHDK and CDR2 SYGVNS come from the germline V gene. As DNA, the CDR3 is TGTGCCAGCAGTGATCACACAAAGAAAGTAAACATTCAGTACTTC. Protein product: CASSDHTKKVNIQYF.

The chain has TRBV5-8 and TRBJ2-5, with 10 bases aligning to TRBD2. The junction had 5 bases not matched to a gene; V was cut back by 0 bases and J by 0 bases. Germline values: CDR1 SGHTS, CDR2 YDEGEE. The CDR3 sequence is 17 residues long. CDR3 region: CASSLASGGGYQETQYF. The CDR3 nucleotides read TGTGCCAGCAGCTTGGCTAGCGGGGGCGGGTACCAAGAGACCCAGTACTTC.

The chain links TRBV7-9 to TRBJ2-1; D is uncertain. The CDR3 is made up of 17 amino acids. Germline V lookup: CDR1 SEHNR, CDR2 FQNEAQ (reference sequence). Trimming took 8 bases from V and 2 from J, leaving 22 bases between them. The CDR3 DNA follows: TGTGCCAGCCAGCCCGGGTCCGGAAGTGTCGCCTACAATGAGCAGTTCTTC. It specifies CASQPGSGSVAYNEQFF.

In the case of this clone: The same CDR3 is also encoded by other DNA sequences in this sample. The chain combines TRBV2 with TRBJ2-1, with TRBD1 matching over 9 bases. With V trimmed by 5 bases and J by 6 bases, 5 bases remained unmatched. From germline, CDR1 is SNHLY and CDR2 FYNNEI. The CDR3 runs 14 residues. The CDR3 sequence is CASSQDRGGNEQFF. CDR3 nucleotides: TGTGCCAGCAGTCAGGACAGGGGCGGCAATGAGCAGTTCTTC. Full variable domain (missing parts from reference TRBV2 and TRBJ2-1): EPEVTQTPSHQVTQMGQEVILRCVPISNHLYFYWYRQILGQKVEFLVSFYNNEISEKSEIFDDQFSVERPDGSNFTLKIRSTKLEDSAMYFCASSQDRGGNEQFFGPGTRLTVL.

V usage is TRBV29-1 and J usage is TRBJ2-7; the D gene is possibly TRBD1 (6 bases). The CDR3 length is 13 residues. V was shortened by 6 bases and J by 3 bases, with 15 bases between the two germline ends. In germline, CDR1 is SQVTM, CDR2 ANQGSEA. The CDR3: CSVVWTANYEQYF. CDR3 sequence (DNA): TGCAGCGTCGTATGGACAGCTAACTACGAGCAGTACTTC.

V gene TRBV5-1 combines with J gene TRBJ2-2; 9 nucleotides align to TRBD1. Germline V gene data show CDR1 as SGHRS and CDR2 as YFSETQ. This CDR3 is 15 amino acids long. Losses at the gene ends were 3 bases for V and 6 bases for J; bases not matched to a gene: 6. CDR3 bases: TGCGCCAGCAGCTGGAAGGGACAGGGCGCCGGGGAGCTGTTTTTT. Encoded protein: CASSWKGQGAGELFF.

The CDR3 region has the DNA TGCGCCAGCAGTGTTAGCGGGGACGGGGGGGTTAAGCAGTATTTT. The encoded protein is CASSVSGDGGVKQYF. J is TRBJ2-3 and V is TRBV10-2, with 8 nucleotides matching TRBD2. Losses at the gene ends were 4 bases for V and 11 bases for J; bases not matched to a gene: 14. The CDR3 extends over 15 amino acids. CDR1 WSHSY and CDR2 SAAADI come from the germline V gene.

The gene calls are TRBV2 and TRBJ2-2; D may be TRBD2 (5 bases). Trimming took off 5 bases at V and 5 bases at J, with 9 bases between the two ends. CDR3 length: 13 residues. The V gene's germline CDR1 is SNHLY and CDR2 FYNNEI. CDR3 in amino acids: CASSPSTTGELFF. The CDR3 nucleotides read TGTGCCAGCAGTCCTAGCACGACCGGGGAGCTGTTTTTT.

This clone has only one observation. V gene TRBV4-1 combines with J gene TRBJ1-2; 8 bases are shared with TRBD1. The CDR3 sequence is 15 residues long. Trimming cost V 4 bases and J 7 bases; bases outside gene matches: 11. Germline V CDR1 and CDR2: MGHRA, YSYEKL. The CDR3 bases are TGCGCCAGCAGCCCGAACAGGGGGGATTTGCCTGGCTACACCTTC. It codes for CASSPNRGDLPGYTF.

The chain carries TRBV18 and TRBJ1-1, with a tentative D call TRBD1 (5 bases). The CDR3 runs to 15 residues. In germline, CDR1 is KGHSH, CDR2 LQKENI. The V and J ends lost 2 bases and 1 base respectively, with 11 bases between them. The CDR3 DNA sequence: TGTGCCAGCTCACCATTGGGGGGGGAGAACACTGAAGCTTTCTTT. Encoded protein: CASSPLGGENTEAFF.

The chain joins TRBV6-2 or TRBV6-3 to TRBJ2-3, with 9 bases matching TRBD1. The CDR3 sequence is 20 residues long. CDR1 and CDR2 (germline): MNHEY, SVGEGT. V was clipped by 0 bases and J by 3 bases; unmatched bases: 16. This chain's CDR3 is CASSYSVGSSGTGRTDTQYF. The CDR3 nucleotides read TGTGCCAGCAGTTACTCGGTGGGGTCTTCCGGGACAGGGCGGACAGATACGCAGTATTTT.

In its sample, this clone was seen once. This rearrangement joins TRBV3-1 (or the pseudogene TRBV3-2) to TRBJ2-3; TRBD2 aligns across 8 bases. The germline V gene encodes CDR1 LGHDT and CDR2 YNNKEL (reference sequence). V shed 4 bases and J 2 bases; nucleotides not matched to a gene: 8. The CDR3 extends over 16 amino acids. CDR3 amino acids: CASSRRTGGFTDTQYF. The CDR3 nucleotides read TGTGCCAGCAGCCGGAGGACGGGGGGGTTCACAGATACGCAGTATTTT.

The chain joins TRBV7-8 to TRBJ2-5, with D hard to call. Per the germline V gene, CDR1 is SGHVS and CDR2 is FQNEAQ. This CDR3 region has 14 residues. The germline V and J ends were trimmed by 5 bases and 4 bases, with 14 bases remaining between them. CDR3 loop: CASSPLGRGETQYF. In nucleotides, the CDR3 is TGTGCCAGCAGCCCTCTCGGCCGCGGAGAGACCCAGTACTTC.